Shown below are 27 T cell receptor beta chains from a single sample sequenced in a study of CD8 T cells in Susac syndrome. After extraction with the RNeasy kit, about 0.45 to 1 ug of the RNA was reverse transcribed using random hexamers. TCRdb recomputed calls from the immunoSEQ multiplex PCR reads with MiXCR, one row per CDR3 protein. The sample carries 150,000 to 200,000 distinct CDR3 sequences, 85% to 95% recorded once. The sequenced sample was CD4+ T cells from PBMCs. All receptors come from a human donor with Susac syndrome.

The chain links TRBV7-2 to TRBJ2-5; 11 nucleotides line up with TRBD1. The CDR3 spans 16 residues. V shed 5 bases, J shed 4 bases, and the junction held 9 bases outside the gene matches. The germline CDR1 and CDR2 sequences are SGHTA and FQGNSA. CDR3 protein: CASSLRPGQGVETQYF. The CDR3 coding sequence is TGTGCCAGCAGCCTGAGGCCGGGACAGGGGGTAGAGACCCAGTACTTC.

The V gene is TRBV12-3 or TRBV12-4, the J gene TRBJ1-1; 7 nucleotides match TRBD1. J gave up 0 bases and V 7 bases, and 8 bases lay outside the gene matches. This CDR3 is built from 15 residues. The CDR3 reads CASTSWGQMNTEAFF. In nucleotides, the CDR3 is TGTGCCAGCACCTCATGGGGACAGATGAACACTGAAGCTTTCTTT.

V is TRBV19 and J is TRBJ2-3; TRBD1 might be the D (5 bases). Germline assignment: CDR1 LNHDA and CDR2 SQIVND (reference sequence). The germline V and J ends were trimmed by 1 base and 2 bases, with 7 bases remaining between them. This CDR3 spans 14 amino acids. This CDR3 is CASSIGQTTDTQYF. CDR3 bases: TGTGCCAGTAGTATAGGACAGACCACAGATACGCAGTATTTT.

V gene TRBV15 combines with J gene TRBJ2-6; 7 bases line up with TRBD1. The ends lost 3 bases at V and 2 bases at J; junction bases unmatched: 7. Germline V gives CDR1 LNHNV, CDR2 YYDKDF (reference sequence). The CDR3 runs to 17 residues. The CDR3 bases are TGTGCCACCAGCAGCCCCAAGGGGGCCGCTGGGGCCAACGTCCTGACTTTC. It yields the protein CATSSPKGAAGANVLTF.

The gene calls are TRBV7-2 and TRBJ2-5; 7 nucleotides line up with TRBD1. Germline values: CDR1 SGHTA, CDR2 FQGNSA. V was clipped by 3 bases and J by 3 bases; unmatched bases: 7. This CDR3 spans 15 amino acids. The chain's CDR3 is CASSFYRDRKETQYF. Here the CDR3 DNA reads TGTGCCAGCAGCTTTTACCGGGACAGAAAAGAGACCCAGTACTTC.

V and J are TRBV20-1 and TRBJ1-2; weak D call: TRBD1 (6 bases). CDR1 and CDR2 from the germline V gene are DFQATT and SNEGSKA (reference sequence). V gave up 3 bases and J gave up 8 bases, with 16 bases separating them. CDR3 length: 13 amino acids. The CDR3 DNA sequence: TGCAGTGCTAGGAAGGGGGAGGAGGAGGGCTACACCTTC. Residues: CSARKGEEEGYTF.

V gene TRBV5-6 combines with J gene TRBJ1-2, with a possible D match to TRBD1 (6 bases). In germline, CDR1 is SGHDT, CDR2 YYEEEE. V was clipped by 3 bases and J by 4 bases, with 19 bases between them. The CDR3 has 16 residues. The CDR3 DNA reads TGTGCCAGCAGCTCGGAATTGGGGACAAAAATCTATGGCTACACCTTC. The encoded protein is CASSSELGTKIYGYTF.

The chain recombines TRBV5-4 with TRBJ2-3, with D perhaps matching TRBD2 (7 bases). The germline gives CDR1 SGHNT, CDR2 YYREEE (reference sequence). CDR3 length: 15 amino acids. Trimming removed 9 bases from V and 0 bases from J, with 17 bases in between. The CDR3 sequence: CATRTRGGSTDTQYF. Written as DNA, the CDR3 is TGTGCCACCCGTACCCGCGGGGGCAGCACAGATACGCAGTATTTT.

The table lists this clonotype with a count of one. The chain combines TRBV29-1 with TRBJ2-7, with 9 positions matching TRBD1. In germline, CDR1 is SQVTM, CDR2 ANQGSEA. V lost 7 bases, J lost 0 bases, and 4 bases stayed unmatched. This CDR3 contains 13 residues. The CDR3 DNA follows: TGCAGCGCCGGACAGGGGCACTCCTACGAGCAGTACTTC. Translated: CSAGQGHSYEQYF.

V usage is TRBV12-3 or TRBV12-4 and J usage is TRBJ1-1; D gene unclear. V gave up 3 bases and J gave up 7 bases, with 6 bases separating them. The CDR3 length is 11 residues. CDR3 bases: TGTGCCAGCAGTTTCCTCCGTGAAGCTTTCTTT. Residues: CASSFLREAFF.

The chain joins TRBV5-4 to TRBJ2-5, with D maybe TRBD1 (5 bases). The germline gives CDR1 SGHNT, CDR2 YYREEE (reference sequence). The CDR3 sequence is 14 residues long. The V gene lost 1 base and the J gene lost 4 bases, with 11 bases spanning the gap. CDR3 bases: TGTGCCAGCAGCTTGTTCCAGGGCGGAGAGACCCAGTACTTC. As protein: CASSLFQGGETQYF.

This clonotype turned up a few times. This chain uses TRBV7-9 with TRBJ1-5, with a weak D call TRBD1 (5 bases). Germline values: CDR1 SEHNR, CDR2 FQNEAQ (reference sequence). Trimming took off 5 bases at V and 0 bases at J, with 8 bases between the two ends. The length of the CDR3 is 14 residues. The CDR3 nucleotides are TGTGCCAGCAGCCAGGGCAATAGCAATCAGCCCCAGCATTTT. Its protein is CASSQGNSNQPQHF.

Here the CDR3 DNA reads TGTGCCAGCAGTGCCAACCGGGGCGTGGGGCGACCTGAAGCTTTCTTT. Translating it yields CASSANRGVGRPEAFF. V is TRBV6-1 and J is TRBJ1-1; TRBD1 is a possible D gene (5 bases). Germline V gives CDR1 MNHNS, CDR2 SASEGT. This CDR3 is 16 amino acids long. V gave up 4 bases and J gave up 6 bases, with 21 bases separating them.

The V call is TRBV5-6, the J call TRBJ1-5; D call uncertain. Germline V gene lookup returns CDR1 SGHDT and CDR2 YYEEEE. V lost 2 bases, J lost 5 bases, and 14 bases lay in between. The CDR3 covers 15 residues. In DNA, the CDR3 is TGTGCCAGCAGCTTTTTCAGTTCAGAAGATCAGCCCCAGCATTTT. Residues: CASSFFSSEDQPQHF.

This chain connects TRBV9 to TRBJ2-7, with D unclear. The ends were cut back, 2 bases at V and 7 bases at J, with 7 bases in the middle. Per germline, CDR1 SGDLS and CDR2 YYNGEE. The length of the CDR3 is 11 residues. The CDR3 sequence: CASSVILEQYF. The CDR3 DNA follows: TGTGCCAGCAGCGTCATTCTAGAGCAGTACTTC.

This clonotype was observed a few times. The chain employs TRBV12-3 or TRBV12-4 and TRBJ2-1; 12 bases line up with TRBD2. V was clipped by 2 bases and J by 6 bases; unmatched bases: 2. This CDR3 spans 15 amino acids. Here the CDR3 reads CASSLLAGGLNEQFF. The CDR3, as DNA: TGTGCCAGCAGTTTACTAGCGGGGGGGCTCAATGAGCAGTTCTTC.

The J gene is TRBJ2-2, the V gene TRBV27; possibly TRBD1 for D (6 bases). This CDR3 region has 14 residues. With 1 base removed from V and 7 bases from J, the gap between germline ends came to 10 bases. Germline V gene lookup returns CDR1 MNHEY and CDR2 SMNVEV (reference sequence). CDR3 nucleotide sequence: TGTGCCAGCAGTTTATTACAGGGCGGCGGGGAGCTGTTTTTT. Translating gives CASSLLQGGGELFF.

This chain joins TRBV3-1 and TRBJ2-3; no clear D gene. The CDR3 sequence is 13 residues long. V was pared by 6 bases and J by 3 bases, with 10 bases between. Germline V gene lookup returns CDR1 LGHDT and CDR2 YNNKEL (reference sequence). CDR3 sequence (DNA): TGTGCCAGCAGTACGGACGGAACAGATACGCAGTATTTT. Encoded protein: CASSTDGTDTQYF.

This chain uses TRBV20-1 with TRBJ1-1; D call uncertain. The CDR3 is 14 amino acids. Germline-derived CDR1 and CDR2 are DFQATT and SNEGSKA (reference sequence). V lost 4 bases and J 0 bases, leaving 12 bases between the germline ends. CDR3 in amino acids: CSAKPGTVNTEAFF. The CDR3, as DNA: TGCAGTGCTAAACCTGGAACCGTGAACACTGAAGCTTTCTTT.

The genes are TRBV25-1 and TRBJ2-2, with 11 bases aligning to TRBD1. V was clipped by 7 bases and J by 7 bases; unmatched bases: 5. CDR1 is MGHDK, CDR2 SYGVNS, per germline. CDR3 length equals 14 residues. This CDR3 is CASKDRGQVGELFF. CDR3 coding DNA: TGTGCCAGCAAGGACAGGGGGCAAGTCGGGGAGCTGTTTTTT.

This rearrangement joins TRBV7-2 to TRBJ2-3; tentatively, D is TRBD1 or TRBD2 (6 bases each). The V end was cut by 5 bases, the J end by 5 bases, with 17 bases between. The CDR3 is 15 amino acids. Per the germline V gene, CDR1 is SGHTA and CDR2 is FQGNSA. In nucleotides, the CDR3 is TGTGCCAGCAGCAGGTTCCGGGGGCCGGGAGATACGCAGTATTTT. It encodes CASSRFRGPGDTQYF.

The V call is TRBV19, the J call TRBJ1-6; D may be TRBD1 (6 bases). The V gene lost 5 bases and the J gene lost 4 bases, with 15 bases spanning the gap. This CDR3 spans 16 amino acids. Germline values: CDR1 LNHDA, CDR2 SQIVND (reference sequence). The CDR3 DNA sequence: TGTGCCAGTAGTGCCCTCCAGGGGTGGTATAATTCACCCCTCCACTTT. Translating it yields CASSALQGWYNSPLHF.

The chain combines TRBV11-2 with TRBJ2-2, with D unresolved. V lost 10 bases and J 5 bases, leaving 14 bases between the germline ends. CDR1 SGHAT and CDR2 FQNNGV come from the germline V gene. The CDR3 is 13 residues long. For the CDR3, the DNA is TGTGCCACCCGCTTTCGGGTTACCGGGGAGCTGTTTTTT. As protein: CATRFRVTGELFF.

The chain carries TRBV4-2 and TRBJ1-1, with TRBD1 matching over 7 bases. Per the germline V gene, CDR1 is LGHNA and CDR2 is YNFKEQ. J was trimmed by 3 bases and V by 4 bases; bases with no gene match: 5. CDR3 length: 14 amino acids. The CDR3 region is CASSPPDRDTEAFF. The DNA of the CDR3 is TGTGCCAGCAGCCCGCCCGACAGGGACACTGAAGCTTTCTTT.

The chain's CDR3 is CASSAPRGEGETQYF. The CDR3 DNA reads TGTGCCAGCAGTGCCCCGAGAGGGGAAGGAGAGACCCAGTACTTC. This chain joins TRBV2 and TRBJ2-5; D might be TRBD1 or TRBD2, each matching 5 bases. The CDR3 length is 15 residues. V gave up 4 bases and J gave up 4 bases, with 16 bases separating them. Germline V gene lookup returns CDR1 SNHLY and CDR2 FYNNEI.

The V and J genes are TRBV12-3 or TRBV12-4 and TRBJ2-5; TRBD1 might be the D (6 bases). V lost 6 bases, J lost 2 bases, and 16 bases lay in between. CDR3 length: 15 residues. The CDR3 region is CASRGHRVTQETQYF. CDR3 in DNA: TGTGCCAGCAGGGGACACAGGGTTACACAAGAGACCCAGTACTTC.

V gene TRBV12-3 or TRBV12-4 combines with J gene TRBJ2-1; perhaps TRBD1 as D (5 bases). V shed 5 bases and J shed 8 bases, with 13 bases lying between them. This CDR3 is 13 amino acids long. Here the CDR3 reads CASSPNRQYEQFF. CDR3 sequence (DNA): TGTGCCAGCAGTCCCAACCGACAGTATGAGCAGTTCTTC.